This TCR beta chain was recovered during a study of beta chain features in type 1 diabetes (dated by TCRdb to 2016 to 2019). Study-wide context: Patients and healthy donors did not differ in mean age, gender distribution, total cell number or subset yield. A total of 100 million to 140 million sorted cells were examined across all samples, and the number of cells per subset was strongly correlated with RNA yield. Regulatory and stem cell-like memory subsets were isolated from only 8 patients and roughly eight healthy donors, whereas naive and central memory subsets came from all 30 or so donors. In the study, recently diagnosed type 1 diabetes patients and matched healthy donors were compared on the TCRB repertoires of their sorted circulating CD4+ T cell subsets. General conclusions and limits of the study: Type 1 diabetes patients showed a moderate but significant shortening of TCRB CDR3 length in all four CD4+ subsets. Naive, central memory and regulatory TCRB repertoires appeared to be more alike among patients than among healthy donors. Shorter templates might be favored by PCR, yet because patient and control samples were amplified and corrected together, any such skew would affect both groups equally. At VDJ recombination sites, patients with type 1 diabetes made fewer insertions and deleted more nucleotides, a pattern implying thymic rearrangement abnormalities. Only small numbers of individuals were included in the HLA sub-analyses, which left unresolved whether HLA type had any influence on TCRB rearrangement. Because cDNA rather than genomic DNA was sequenced, highly expressing activated cells could have been over-represented, although no difference in activation and CD3 levels was found between groups.

The entire isolated RNA was reverse transcribed using the High Capacity cDNA Reverse Transcription Kit, and thus expressed TCRB transcripts were sequenced. Survey-depth immunoSEQ sequencing was performed on stem cell-like memory T cell samples, with an average of about 1.01 million total reads per sample. Sorted cells were lysed in RLT buffer and RNA was extracted with DNase-treated RNeasy Micro or Mini kits, depending on cell number. Each cell subset was processed separately to prevent cross-contamination, with patient and healthy donor samples processed together. The immunoSEQ multiplex PCR was used to amplify TCRB sequences from cDNA, yielding 87-bp fragments that span the CDR3 region. Sequencing of the amplicons was performed on the Illumina HiSeq platform. Per the authors' processing: Synthetic template baselines were used to correct PCR bias computationally, reads within Hamming distance 2 were collapsed, and singletons that could not be merged were discarded. By aligning reads against IMGT, V, D and J genes, CDR3 length, and insertions or deletions at six rearrangement sites were assigned. Within each subset, clonotype counts were normalized to the number of sorted cells before true diversity and Gini coefficients were calculated with the tcR R package. The overlap coefficient, calculated on TCRB nucleotide sequences, was used to quantify repertoire sharing. TCRdb retrieved this table from immuneACCESS and kept in-frame rearrangements only. Not all clones are present; in checked studies, unresolved V genes account for under half, and no reason is known for the remainder. For V, J and clone size, that table is used; D and trimming come from the DNA. The sample table holds about 110,000 clones, of which 40% were seen once. The leading ten clones occupy roughly 0.064% of the sample.

This clone appeared a few times. The antigen it recognizes is unknown. Base qualities are not provided; no much larger clone lies one nucleotide away. Each donor gave one peripheral blood draw, averaging approximately 110 mL, which was collected into heparinised tubes. Using a panel that included CD45RO, CCR7, CD25, CD127, CD95 and CD27, naive, central memory, regulatory and stem cell-like memory CD4+ T cells were sorted on a BD FACSAria II. A purity above 98% was achieved for all sorted populations. PBMCs were isolated immediately by Lymphoprep density gradient centrifugation and stained directly without culture. To minimize batch effects, samples were stained and sorted in pairs, one healthy donor with one patient per experiment. The origin of this receptor is a woman aged 18-30 years in good health. The sample comprised stem cell memory CD4+ T cells from blood. What this sample's cell subset or site label stands for: stem cell-like memory CD4+ T cells.

CDR3 loop: CAWKNKRETTRVFF. Here is the DNA: TGTGCCTGGAAGAACAAGCGGGAGACCACCCGGGTGTTTTTT. The chain is encoded by TRBV30 joined to TRBJ2-2; TRBD2 aligns with 8 central bases. CDR1 and CDR2, looked up from the germline V gene (reference sequence), are GTSNPN and SVGIG. CDR3 length: 14 amino acids, cysteine to phenylalanine. CDR3 DNA only is kept here, 42 bases in frame from base 1. V is pruned by 4 bases and J by 15 bases, leaving 16 bases of the junction without a gene match. The CDR3 plus the reference TRBV30 and TRBJ2-2 genes for the other parts give the full variable domain: SQTIHQWPATLVQPVGSPLSLECTVEGTSNPNLYWYRQAAGRGLQLLFYSVGIGQISSEVPQNLSASRPQDRQFILSSKKLLLSDSGFYLCAWKNKRETTRVFFGEGSRLTVL.